Listed below are T cell receptor beta chains from one sample, sequenced in a study of blood T cell repertoires in COVID-19. TCRdb's table, derived via immunoSEQ multiplex PCR, lists solely in-frame clones and lacks some. This sample has fewer than 50,000 clones, with around 83% found just once. Sequenced input: peripheral blood. All receptors derive from a woman older than 75 with active or convalescent COVID-19. Both conserved end residues are trimmed from each CDR3.

>TRBJ2-7|TRBV9|13
ASSVGGSGSGEQY
>TRBJ1-2|TRBV4-1|14
ASSPGQERLSYGYT
>TRBJ2-2|TRBV4-1|13
ASSQDFGRIWELF
>TRBJ2-1|TRBV7-2|14
ASSPGLASSYNEQF
>TRBJ1-4|TRBV18|13
ASSLGAGTGEKLF
>TRBJ1-3|TRBV6-6|13
ASRVHSRSGNTIY
>TRBJ1-1|TRBV2|12
ASSGDRLRTEAF
>TRBJ2-1|TRBV2|11
ATRLDSYNEQF
>TRBJ2-1|TRBV9|12
ASSEASGYNEQF
>TRBJ2-6|TRBV9|16
ASSVGRGPYSGANVLT
>TRBJ2-5|TRBV29-1|8
SVGDSLVY
>TRBJ2-1|TRBV27|13
ASIASDHSYNEQF
>TRBJ2-3|TRBV5-1|14
ASSLGAGQSTDTQY
>TRBJ1-1|TRBV27|12
ASSFGTVNTEAF
>TRBJ2-1|TRBV7-2|13
ASSPRGSSYNEQF
>TRBJ2-1|TRBV6-5|13
ASSLGLAGVVEQF
>TRBJ1-1|TRBV21-1|12
ASSKNRMNTEAF
>TRBJ2-3|TRBV18|13
ASSPPSGSGDTQY
>TRBJ2-7|TRBV7-2|15
ASSLVLAGDRVYEQY
>TRBJ2-7|TRBV10-3|12
AIRSDRAGYEQY
>TRBJ1-1|TRBV7-9|13
ASSLAGGLNTEAF
>TRBJ1-1|TRBV28|12
ASSWQNMNTEAF
>TRBJ2-5|TRBV6-5|12
ASTRTGAVETQY